These 2 T cell receptor beta chains were all obtained from the same sample, sequenced in a study of early T cells in non-severe SARS-CoV-2 infection. TCRdb reprocessed the 5' RACE reads via MiXCR and lists one record per CDR3 protein. The sample includes approximately 63,000 distinct CDR3 sequences, 5.5% to 7% seen only once; the top ten take about 3.6%. Sequences were derived from whole blood, sampled at baseline. The receptors stem from an adult who was a healthcare worker with PCR-confirmed SARS-CoV-2 infection or an uninfected control (not recorded which).

There are many counts of this clonotype. V and J are TRBV20-1 and TRBJ2-3; 7 bases line up with TRBD2. The CDR3 sequence is 14 residues long. J lost 0 bases, V lost 4 bases, and 4 bases had no gene match. Germline V gives CDR1 DFQATT, CDR2 SNEGSKA (reference sequence). The CDR3 loop reads CSATWGGSTDTQYF. The CDR3 coding sequence is TGCAGTGCTACCTGGGGAGGGAGCACAGATACGCAGTATTTT.

This clonotype was counted ten times or more. The chain links TRBV6-2 or TRBV6-3 to TRBJ2-2; tentative D call: TRBD1 (6 bases). The CDR3 loop spans 14 amino acids. V gave up 8 bases and J gave up 3 bases, with 13 bases separating them. Per the germline V gene, CDR1 is MNHEY and CDR2 is SVGEGT. CDR3 DNA: TGTGCCAGCGAACAGGGTTACGACACCGGGGAGCTGTTTTTT. Translating it yields CASEQGYDTGELFF.